This TCR beta chain was identified in a study of blood T cell repertoires in COVID-19 (TCRdb year 2020). At the level of the whole study: Collaborator samples came from the United States, Italy and Spain and covered acute and convalescent phases of COVID-19. The samples were drawn from the first 160 participants of the ongoing ImmuneRACE study and from 950 to 1,500 subjects provided by 6 global collaborators. A de-identified subject ID, COVID-19 status, age in years and sex were almost always included in the sample metadata. Subjects who had been exposed to COVID-19, were actively infected with it, or had recovered from it provided the deeply sampled blood TCRbeta repertoires that made up the dataset. Where HLA class I and class II types were available, the types were taken from metadata supplied by the sample provider, not from assay-based typing. The material from the prospective study consisted of cDNA or gDNA derived from T cells, B-cell-depleted T cells, or PBMCs. The repertoires were released in a freely available public database intended as a resource for research on the immune response to SARS-CoV-2.

Broader findings and caveats from the paper: How much clinical and demographic metadata was included differed by source and by participant, and the metadata was provided uncurated.

Including the terminal cysteine and phenylalanine, the CDR3 comprises 16 residues. Of the read, only the CDR3 DNA is kept; its 48 bases are in frame from base 1. CDR1 and CDR2, looked up from the germline V gene (reference sequence), are MNHEY and SMNVEV. V lost 3 bases and J lost 2 bases; the stretch between them is 17 bases long. The immunoSEQ Assay, a bias-controlled multiplex PCR, was used to amplify TCRbeta CDR3 regions from genomic DNA. The authors' analysis ran thus. The number of nucleated cells in each sample was estimated from the amplification of reference gene primers within the assay. To quantify the absolute abundance of each unique TCRbeta CDR3 rearrangement, sequence reads were collapsed and filtered. For each sample, productive Simpson clonality was calculated by taking the square root of Simpson's diversity index across productive rearrangements. TCRdb holds this immuneACCESS table with in-frame rearrangements only. Some clones are missing; in checked studies, unresolved V genes explain under half, and the rest has no known cause. The D gene and trimming were derived from the DNA, and the V and J assignments and clone size from that table. In this sample the table shows about 100,000 clones, 69% of which occur a single time. Together, the top ten hold about 5.9% of the sample.

The collaborating institutions used their own protocols to collect whole blood in K2EDTA tubes. For TCRbeta analysis, collaborator samples were shipped as frozen whole blood, as isolated PBMCs, or as DNA extracted from either sample type. Note on this clone: The antigen it recognizes is unknown. The input lacks base qualities; no much larger clone sits a single base away.

The chain employs TRBV27 and TRBJ2-7; perhaps TRBD1 is the D gene, with 6 bases matching. The clonotype comes from an elderly man with acute or convalescent COVID-19. The sample was peripheral blood. Read as DNA, the sequence is TGTGCCAGCAGTTTCCTCGGCAGGGGCGCGCCCTACGAGCAGTACTTC. Its protein is CASSFLGRGAPYEQYF.